What follows are 2 T cell receptor beta chains derived from one specimen sequenced in a study of cytomegalovirus exposure and HLA in healthy donors. 13 Jbeta primers and 60 Vbeta primers were used for the PCR. Profiled with immunoSEQ multiplex PCR; TCRdb holds only in-frame clones, not every one. The repertoire holds roughly 120,000 clones, with 6.5% to 9.5% as singletons. The sample consisted of PBMCs. The receptors were sampled from a woman in her forties in good health and CMV-seropositive.

This clone was seen a handful of times. V usage is TRBV28 and J usage is TRBJ1-4; 8 nucleotides align to TRBD1. The CDR3 covers 16 residues. Germline V gene lookup returns CDR1 MDHEN and CDR2 SYDVKM. V shed 4 bases and J 5 bases; nucleotides not matched to a gene: 9. The CDR3 DNA follows: TGTGCCAGCAGTTATGGACAGGGTAATATAAATGAAAAACTGTTTTTT. Protein: CASSYGQGNINEKLFF. The entire variable domain, with the rest obtained from reference TRBV28 and TRBJ1-4, is as follows: DVKVTQSSRYLVKRTGEKVFLECVQDMDHENMFWYRQDPGLGLRLIYFSYDVKMKEKGDIPEGYSVSREKKERFSLILESASTNQTSMYLCASSYGQGNINEKLFFGSGTQLSVL.

This clone was picked up a small number of times. The chain employs TRBV7-9 and TRBJ2-7; TRBD1 matches at 8 bases. Trimming at V came to 6 bases and at J to 2 bases, leaving 6 bases not matched to a gene. The CDR3 is 14 residues long. Germline CDR1 is SEHNR and CDR2 is FQNEAQ (reference sequence). This CDR3 is CASSFDRGAYEQYF. CDR3 DNA sequence: TGTGCCAGCAGTTTCGACAGGGGAGCCTACGAGCAGTACTTC. Complete variable domain (other parts from reference TRBV7-9 and TRBJ2-7): DTGVSQNPRHKITKRGQNVTFRCDPISEHNRLYWYRQTLGQGPEFLTYFQNEAQLEKSRLLSDRFSAERPKGSFSTLEIQRTEQGDSAMYLCASSFDRGAYEQYFGPGTRLTVT.